A selection of T cell receptor beta chains follows, all from one sample in a study of cytomegalovirus exposure and HLA in healthy donors. The protocol was immunoSEQ multiplex PCR, while the TCRdb copy is restricted to in-frame clones and leaves out a portion. The sample has 150,000 to 200,000 clones, approximately 85% seen once; the top ten hold approximately 8.5%. Specimen: PBMCs. These receptors all come from a man younger than 30 in good health and CMV-seropositive. The CDR3 runs from the conserved cysteine through the conserved F or W. Fields, in order: J gene, V gene, D gene, clone size, CDR3 protein, CDR3 DNA. A D gene is named only where the DNA matches it firmly. Size is stated for part of the rows, as once, few or many counts, or as a class when the clone is expanded.

TRBJ1-2,TRBV27,NA,NA,CASSSTVPIPYGYTF,TGTGCCAGCAGTTCGACAGTGCCCATCCCCTATGGCTACACCTTC
TRBJ2-5,TRBV5-1,TRBD2,NA,CASSSRTSGGAVETQYF,TGCGCCAGCAGCTCCCGGACTAGCGGGGGGGCCGTCGAGACCCAGTACTTC
TRBJ1-1,TRBV4-3,NA,few,CASSQDSGALDTEAFF,TGCGCCAGCAGCCAAGATAGTGGGGCCTTGGACACTGAAGCTTTCTTT
TRBJ1-1,TRBV30,NA,NA,CAWSLQDGGAFF,TGTGCCTGGAGTTTACAAGACGGAGGGGCTTTCTTT
TRBJ1-5,TRBV27,TRBD1,NA,CATGRDRNQPQHF,TGTGCCACCGGGAGGGACAGAAATCAGCCCCAGCATTTT
TRBJ2-2,TRBV9,TRBD1,once,CASSVHRGAGELFF,TGTGCCAGCAGCGTTCACAGGGGCGCCGGGGAGCTGTTTTTT
TRBJ2-6,TRBV5-1,NA,NA,CASSLDGVPSSGANVLTF,TGCGCCAGCAGCTTGGACGGGGTTCCTTCGTCTGGGGCCAACGTCCTGACTTTC
TRBJ1-2,TRBV7-9,NA,NA,CASSPVDGLTRGYTF,TGTGCCAGCAGCCCAGTCGACGGACTTACAAGGGGCTACACCTTC
TRBJ2-3,TRBV11-2,NA,NA,CASSQRPGEDTQYF,TGTGCCAGCAGCCAACGGCCAGGGGAAGATACGCAGTATTTT
TRBJ2-5,TRBV5-5,NA,NA,CASSLGPGKETQYF,TGTGCCAGCAGCTTGGGTCCGGGTAAAGAGACCCAGTACTTC
TRBJ1-4,TRBV6-5,TRBD1,NA,CASSPGTANEKLFF,TGTGCCAGCAGCCCCGGGACAGCAAATGAAAAACTGTTTTTT
TRBJ2-1,TRBV11-2,NA,NA,CASSPASTSSYNEQFF,TGTGCCAGCAGCCCAGCTAGCACGAGCTCCTACAATGAGCAGTTCTTC
TRBJ2-1,TRBV7-2,TRBD1,few,CASSLGRGRYNEQFF,TGTGCCAGCAGCTTAGGCAGGGGGCGCTACAATGAGCAGTTCTTC
TRBJ2-7,TRBV29-1,TRBD1,NA,CSASDRGHYEQYF,TGCAGCGCATCGGACAGGGGTCACTACGAGCAGTACTTC
TRBJ2-3,TRBV7-9,TRBD1,NA,CASSLPGQGLTDTQYF,TGTGCCAGCAGCTTGCCTGGACAGGGGTTAACAGATACGCAGTATTTT
TRBJ2-7,TRBV5-6,TRBD2,NA,CASSLAGGPGDRQYF,TGTGCCAGCAGCTTGGCGGGGGGGCCTGGTGATAGGCAGTACTTC
TRBJ1-1,TRBV7-8,TRBD1,NA,CASSFGWTGGLNTEAFF,TGTGCCAGCAGCTTTGGTTGGACAGGGGGATTGAACACTGAAGCTTTCTTT
TRBJ2-1,TRBV11-2,TRBD2,NA,CASSPYPGTSGDNEQFF,TGTGCCAGCAGCCCATACCCCGGGACTAGCGGCGACAATGAGCAGTTCTTC
TRBJ1-1,TRBV27,NA,few,CASSPRGYTEAFF,TGTGCCAGCAGTCCCAGGGGATATACTGAAGCTTTCTTT
TRBJ1-2,TRBV18,TRBD1,NA,CASSPLSTGSLVLTF,TGTGCCAGCTCACCTCTTTCGACAGGGAGTTTGGTGCTCACCTTC
TRBJ1-6,TRBV19,TRBD1,NA,CASSRIRDRDSPLHF,TGTGCCAGTAGTAGAATCCGGGACAGGGACTCACCCCTCCACTTT
TRBJ2-5,TRBV21-1,NA,NA,CASSIFRGMVTQYF,TGTGCCAGCAGCATCTTCAGGGGTATGGTGACCCAGTACTTC
TRBJ1-2,TRBV29-1,NA,NA,CSVEGINYGYTF,TGCAGCGTTGAAGGTATTAACTATGGCTACACCTTC
TRBJ2-7,TRBV27,TRBD1,NA,CASSGTGPREQYF,TGTGCCAGCAGTGGGACAGGGCCTCGCGAGCAGTACTTC
TRBJ1-5,TRBV5-1,NA,NA,CASSLDSGNQPQHF,TGCGCCAGCAGCTTGGACTCTGGCAATCAGCCCCAGCATTTT
TRBJ2-7,TRBV10-3,NA,NA,CAISDGGFYEQYF,TGTGCCATCAGTGACGGAGGTTTTTACGAGCAGTACTTC
TRBJ2-3,TRBV29-1,TRBD2,once,CSVRRPSGGDDTQYF,TGCAGCGTCCGAAGGCCTAGCGGGGGGGACGATACGCAGTATTTT
TRBJ2-5,TRBV5-1,NA,NA,CASSSYGSLETQYF,TGCGCCAGCAGCTCTTACGGGTCCCTAGAGACCCAGTACTTC
TRBJ2-5,TRBV5-1,NA,NA,CASSFLRLQGYQETQYF,TGCGCCAGCAGCTTTTTGAGGCTGCAGGGGTACCAAGAGACCCAGTACTTC
TRBJ2-7,TRBV23-1,NA,NA,CASSQSGQHYEQYF,TGCGCCAGCAGTCAATCTGGGCAGCATTACGAGCAGTACTTC
TRBJ2-7,TRBV10-3,NA,NA,CAAYSGAKPPYEQYF,TGTGCCGCCTATTCTGGGGCAAAGCCTCCCTACGAGCAGTACTTC
TRBJ1-2,TRBV19,NA,once,CAMYGGGYGYTF,TGTGCCATGTACGGGGGAGGGTATGGCTACACCTTC
TRBJ2-3,TRBV18,NA,NA,CASSLDRPTDTQYF,TGTGCCAGCTCACTGGACAGACCTACAGATACGCAGTATTTT
TRBJ2-1,TRBV27,TRBD1,NA,CASSLYTGGSVYNEQFF,TGTGCCAGCAGTTTGTACACAGGGGGCTCTGTGTACAATGAGCAGTTCTTC
TRBJ1-1,TRBV11-3,TRBD1,NA,CASSLADRGEAFF,TGTGCCAGCAGCTTAGCGGACAGGGGTGAAGCTTTCTTT
TRBJ2-5,TRBV21-1,NA,once,CASTPGVETQYF,TGTGCCAGCACGCCGGGGGTCGAGACCCAGTACTTC
TRBJ1-6,TRBV6-1,TRBD1,NA,CASSQRDSDNSPLHF,TGTGCCAGCAGCCAGAGGGACAGCGATAATTCACCCCTCCACTTT